This T cell receptor (beta chain) appears in the sequencing data of a study of PD-L1 blockade in urothelial cancer. Trimming shortened V by 4 bases and J by 4 bases, and 4 bases separated the two germline ends. The CDR3 runs 12 residues. Germline CDR1 and CDR2: MDHEN and SYDVKM. Using immunoSEQ multiplex PCR, the repertoire was profiled, and TCRdb retains in-frame clones only, with some absent. The sample consists of roughly 60,000 clones, more than 65% of them appearing once. Sequenced material: PBMCs, taken around atezolizumab (anti-PD-L1) treatment. The receptor comes from a man between 65 and 79 years old with urothelial cancer. The genes are TRBV28 and TRBJ2-2; D unclear. The CDR3 sequence: CASSSSTGELFF. The DNA of the CDR3 is TGTGCCAGCAGTTCATCCACCGGGGAGCTGTTTTTT.